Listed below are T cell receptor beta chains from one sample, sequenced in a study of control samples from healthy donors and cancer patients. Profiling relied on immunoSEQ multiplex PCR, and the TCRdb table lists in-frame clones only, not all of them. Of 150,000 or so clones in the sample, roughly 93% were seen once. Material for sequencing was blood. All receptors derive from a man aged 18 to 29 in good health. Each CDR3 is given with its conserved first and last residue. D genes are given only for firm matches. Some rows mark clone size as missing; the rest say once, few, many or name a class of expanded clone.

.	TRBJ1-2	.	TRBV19	CASTTALSIWGYTF	TGTGCCAGCACGACAGCCCTTTCGATATGGGGCTACACCTTC
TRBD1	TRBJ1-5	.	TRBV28	CASRTGGAVQPQHF	TGTGCCAGCAGAACAGGGGGCGCGGTTCAGCCCCAGCATTTT
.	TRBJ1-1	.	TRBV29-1	CSVDPGPAGTEAFF	TGCAGCGTTGATCCTGGACCGGCGGGCACTGAAGCTTTCTTT
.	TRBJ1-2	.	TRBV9	CASSVESGLYGYTF	TGTGCCAGCAGCGTAGAATCAGGGCTGTATGGCTACACCTTC
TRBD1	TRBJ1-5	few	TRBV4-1	CASSPDRGVHQPQHF	TGCGCCAGCAGCCCAGACAGGGGCGTGCATCAGCCCCAGCATTTT
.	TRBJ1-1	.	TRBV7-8	CASSANRPNEAFF	TGTGCCAGCAGCGCCAACAGGCCAAATGAAGCTTTCTTT
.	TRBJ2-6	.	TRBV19	CASSYEARVLTF	TGTGCCAGCTCTTATGAGGCGCGCGTCCTGACTTTC
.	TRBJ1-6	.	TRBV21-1	CASSKDSSQVRSLHF	TGTGCCAGCAGCAAAGATAGCAGCCAAGTGCGATCCCTCCACTTT
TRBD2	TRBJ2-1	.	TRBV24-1	CATSDRFSGRGNEQFF	TGTGCCACCAGTGACCGTTTTAGCGGGAGGGGCAATGAGCAGTTCTTC
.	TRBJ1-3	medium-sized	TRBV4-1	CASSQEGGGGNTIYF	TGCGCCAGCAGCCAAGAAGGAGGCGGTGGAAACACCATATATTTT
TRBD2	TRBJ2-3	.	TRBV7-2	CASSRTSGREADTQYF	TGTGCCAGCAGCAGGACTAGCGGGAGGGAGGCAGATACGCAGTATTTT
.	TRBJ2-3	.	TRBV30	CAWSDVVGAGTQYF	TGTGCCTGGAGTGACGTCGTAGGGGCGGGGACGCAGTATTTT
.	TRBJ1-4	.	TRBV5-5	CASSTATVNEKLFF	TGTGCCAGCAGCACCGCGACAGTTAATGAAAAACTGTTTTTT